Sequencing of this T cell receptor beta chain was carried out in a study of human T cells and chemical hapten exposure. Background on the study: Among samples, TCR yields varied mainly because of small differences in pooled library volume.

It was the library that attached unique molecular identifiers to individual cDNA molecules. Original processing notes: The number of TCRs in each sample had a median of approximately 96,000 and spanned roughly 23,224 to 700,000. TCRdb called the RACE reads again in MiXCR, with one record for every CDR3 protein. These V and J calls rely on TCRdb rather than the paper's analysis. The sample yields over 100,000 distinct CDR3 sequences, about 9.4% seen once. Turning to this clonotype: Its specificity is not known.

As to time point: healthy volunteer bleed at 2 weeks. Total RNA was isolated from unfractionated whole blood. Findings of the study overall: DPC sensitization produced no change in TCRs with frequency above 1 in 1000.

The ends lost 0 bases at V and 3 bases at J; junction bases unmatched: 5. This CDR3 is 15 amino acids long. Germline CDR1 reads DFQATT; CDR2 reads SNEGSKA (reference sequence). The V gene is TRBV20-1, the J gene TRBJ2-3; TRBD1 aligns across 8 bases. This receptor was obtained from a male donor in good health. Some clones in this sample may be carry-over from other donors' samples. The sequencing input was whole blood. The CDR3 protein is CSARDGNRGTDTQYF. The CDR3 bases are TGCAGTGCTAGAGATGGGAACAGGGGGACAGATACGCAGTATTTT.